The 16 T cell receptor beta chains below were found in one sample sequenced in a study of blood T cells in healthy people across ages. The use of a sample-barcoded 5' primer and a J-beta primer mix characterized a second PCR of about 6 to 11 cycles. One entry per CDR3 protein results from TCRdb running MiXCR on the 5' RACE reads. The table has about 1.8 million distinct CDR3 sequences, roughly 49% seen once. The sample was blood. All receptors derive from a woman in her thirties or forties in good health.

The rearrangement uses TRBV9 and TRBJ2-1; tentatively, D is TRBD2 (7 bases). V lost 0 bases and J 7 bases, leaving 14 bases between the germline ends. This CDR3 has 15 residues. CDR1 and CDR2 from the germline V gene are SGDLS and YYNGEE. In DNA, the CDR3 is TGTGCCAGCAGCGTAGGGGGGGGCCCTGCGAATGAGCAGTTCTTC. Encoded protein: CASSVGGGPANEQFF.

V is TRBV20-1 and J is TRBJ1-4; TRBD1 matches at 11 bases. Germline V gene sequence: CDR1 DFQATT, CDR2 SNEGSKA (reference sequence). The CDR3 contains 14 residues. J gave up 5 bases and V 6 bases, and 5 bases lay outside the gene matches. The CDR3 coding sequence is TGCAGTGCGACGGACAGGGGGCGAAATGAAAAACTGTTTTTT. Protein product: CSATDRGRNEKLFF.

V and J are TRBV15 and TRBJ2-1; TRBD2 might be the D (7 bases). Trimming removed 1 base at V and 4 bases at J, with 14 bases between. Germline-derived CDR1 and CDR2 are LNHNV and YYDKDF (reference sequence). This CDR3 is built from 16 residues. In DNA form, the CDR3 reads TGTGCCACCAGCAGAGGGGTGGGGGGGCCATACAATGAGCAGTTCTTC. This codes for CATSRGVGGPYNEQFF.

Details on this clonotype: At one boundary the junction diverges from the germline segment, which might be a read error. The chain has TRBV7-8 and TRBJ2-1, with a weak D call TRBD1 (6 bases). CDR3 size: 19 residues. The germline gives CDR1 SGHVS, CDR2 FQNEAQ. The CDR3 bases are TGTGCCAGCACCTTACCACAGGGCCCACCCTCTAGCTCCTACAATGAGCAGTTCTTC. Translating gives CASTLPQGPPSSSYNEQFF.

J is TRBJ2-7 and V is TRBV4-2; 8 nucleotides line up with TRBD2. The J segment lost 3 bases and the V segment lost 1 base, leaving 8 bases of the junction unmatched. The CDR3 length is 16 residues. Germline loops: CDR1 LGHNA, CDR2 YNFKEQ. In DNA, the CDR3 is TGTGCCAGCAGCCAAGGACTCCGGGGGGGCCGCTACGAGCAGTACTTC. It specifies CASSQGLRGGRYEQYF.

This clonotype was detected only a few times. The CDR3 reads CASSLDPLGGRQFF. The CDR3 nucleotides are TGTGCCAGCAGCTTAGACCCTTTGGGAGGGAGGCAGTTCTTC. The V gene is TRBV11-2, the J gene TRBJ2-1; TRBD2 matches 7 bases. Germline trimming cut 0 bases from V and 12 bases from J; bases unmatched to any gene: 8. Germline V gives CDR1 SGHAT, CDR2 FQNNGV. CDR3 size: 14 residues.

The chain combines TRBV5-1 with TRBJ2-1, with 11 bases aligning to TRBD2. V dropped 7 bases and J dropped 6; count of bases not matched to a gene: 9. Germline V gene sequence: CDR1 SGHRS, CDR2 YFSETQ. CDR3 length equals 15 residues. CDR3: CASGVRLAGTNEQFF. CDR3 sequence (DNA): TGCGCCAGCGGGGTTAGACTAGCGGGGACCAATGAGCAGTTCTTC.

The chain's CDR3 is CASNPTGQNTEAFF. CDR3 nucleotide sequence: TGTGCCAGCAACCCGACAGGGCAGAACACTGAAGCTTTCTTT. The genes are TRBV12-3 or TRBV12-4 and TRBJ1-1, with 7 positions matching TRBD1. The CDR3 consists of 14 residues. V lost 7 bases, J lost 1 base, and 6 bases stayed unmatched.

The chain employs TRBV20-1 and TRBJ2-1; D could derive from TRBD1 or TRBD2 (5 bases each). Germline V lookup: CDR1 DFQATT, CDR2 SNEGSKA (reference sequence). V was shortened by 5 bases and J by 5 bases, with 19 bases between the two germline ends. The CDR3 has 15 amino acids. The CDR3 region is CSAPEIAGANNEQFF. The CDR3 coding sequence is TGCAGTGCTCCAGAAATAGCCGGGGCGAACAATGAGCAGTTCTTC.

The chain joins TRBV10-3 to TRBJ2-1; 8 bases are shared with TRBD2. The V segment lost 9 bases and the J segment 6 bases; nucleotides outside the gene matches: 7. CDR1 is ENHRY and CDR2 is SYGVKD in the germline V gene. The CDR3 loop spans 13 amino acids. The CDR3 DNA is TGTGCCATTTCCTCGGGGGGGTTCAATGAGCAGTTCTTC. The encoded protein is CAISSGGFNEQFF.

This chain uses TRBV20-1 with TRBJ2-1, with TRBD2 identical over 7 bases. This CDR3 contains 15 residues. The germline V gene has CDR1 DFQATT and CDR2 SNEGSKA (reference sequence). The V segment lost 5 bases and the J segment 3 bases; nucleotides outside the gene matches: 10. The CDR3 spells CSADRPRGGYNEQFF. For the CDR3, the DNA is TGCAGTGCTGACCGTCCGCGCGGGGGCTACAATGAGCAGTTCTTC.

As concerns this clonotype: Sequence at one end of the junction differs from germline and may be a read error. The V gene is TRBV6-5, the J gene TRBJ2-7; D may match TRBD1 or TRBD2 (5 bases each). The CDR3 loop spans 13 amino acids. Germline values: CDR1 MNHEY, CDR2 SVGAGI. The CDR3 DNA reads TGTGCCAGTAGTTACTCGCTGAGGGGCGAGCAGTACTTC. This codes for CASSYSLRGEQYF.

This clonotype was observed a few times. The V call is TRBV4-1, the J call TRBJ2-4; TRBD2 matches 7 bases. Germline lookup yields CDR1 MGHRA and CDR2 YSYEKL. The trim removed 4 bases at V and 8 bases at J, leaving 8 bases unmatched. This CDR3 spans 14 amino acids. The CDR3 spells CASSPGGGPDIQYF. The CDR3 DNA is TGCGCCAGCAGCCCGGGGGGTGGCCCCGACATTCAGTACTTC.

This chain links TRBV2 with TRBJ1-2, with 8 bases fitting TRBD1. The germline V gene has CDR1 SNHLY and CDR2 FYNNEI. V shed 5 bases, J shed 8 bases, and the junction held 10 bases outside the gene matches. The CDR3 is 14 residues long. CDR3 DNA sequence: TGTGCCAGCAGTTTTTTAAAGGACAGGGTAGGCTACACCTTC. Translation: CASSFLKDRVGYTF.

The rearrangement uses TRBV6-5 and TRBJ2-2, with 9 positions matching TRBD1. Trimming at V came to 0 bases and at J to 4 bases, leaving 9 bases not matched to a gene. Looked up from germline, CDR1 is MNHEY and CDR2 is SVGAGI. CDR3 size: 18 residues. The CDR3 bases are TGTGCCAGCAGTTACTCTGGGACAGGGTCTTCAATCACCGGGGAGCTGTTTTTT. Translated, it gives CASSYSGTGSSITGELFF.

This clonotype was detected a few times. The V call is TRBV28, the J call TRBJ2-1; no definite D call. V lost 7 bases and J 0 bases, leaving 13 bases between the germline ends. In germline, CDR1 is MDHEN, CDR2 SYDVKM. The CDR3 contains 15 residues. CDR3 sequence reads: CASTRQPSSYNEQFF. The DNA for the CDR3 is TGTGCCAGCACCCGACAACCGAGCTCCTACAATGAGCAGTTCTTC.